This entry concerns a single TCR beta chain. The sample comes from a study of blood T cell repertoires in COVID-19. Overall study context: Researchers got acute and convalescent COVID-19 samples from the United States, Italy and Spain. PBMCs, B-cell-depleted T cells, or T cells provided the cDNA or gDNA that made up the material.

Original analysis: It was from reference gene primer amplification that nucleated cell counts were estimated. Clones were sequenced by immunoSEQ multiplex PCR, and TCRdb holds only the in-frame ones, with some missing. D and trimming were read from the DNA, whereas the V and J calls and clone size are those reported in that table. This repertoire shows approximately 69,000 clones, 79% found once; its top ten account for about 15%. This CDR3 spans 14 amino acids. Looked up from germline, CDR1 is MNHEY and CDR2 is SVGAGI. Trimming removed 8 bases at V and 5 bases at J, with 18 bases between. This TCR came from a man in his 60s with acute or convalescent COVID-19. The gene calls are TRBV6-5 and TRBJ2-5; perhaps TRBD1 as D (6 bases). Sequencing was done on a sample of peripheral blood. The CDR3 spells CASYNRELWETQYF. CDR3 bases: TGTGCCAGCTACAACAGGGAGCTTTGGGAGACCCAGTACTTC.